The 8 T cell receptor beta chains in this list originate from one sample, sequenced in a study of B cell selection in AIRE deficiency. CD4+CD127+ cells were sorted as the conventional CD4 T cells. Here immunoSEQ multiplex PCR was the method, and the copy in TCRdb shows in-frame clones only, minus some. Of tens of thousands of clones in the sample, 95% to 98% were seen once. The sequencing input was conventional CD4+ T cells sorted from PBMCs. The source of these receptors is a human donor with AIRE deficiency.

The V call is TRBV6-5, the J call TRBJ1-1; perhaps TRBD1 as D (6 bases). CDR1 is MNHEY and CDR2 is SVGAGI in the germline V gene. Trimming removed 4 bases from V and 11 bases from J, with 20 bases in between. The CDR3 is 14 amino acids. CDR3 amino acids: CASSSHLGGLGAFF. The CDR3 coding sequence is TGTGCCAGCAGTTCTCACCTCGGGGGGCTGGGGGCTTTCTTT.

The chain links TRBV7-9 to TRBJ2-2; 7 bases are shared with TRBD1. The CDR3 is 13 amino acids. Germline trimming cut 5 bases from V and 6 bases from J; bases unmatched to any gene: 3. Germline V CDR1 and CDR2: SEHNR, FQNEAQ (reference sequence). The CDR3 nucleotides read TGTGCCAGCAGCCAAGGACAGGCCGGGGAGCTGTTTTTT. It codes for CASSQGQAGELFF.

This clone was observed a single time. J is TRBJ1-2 and V is TRBV4-1; 10 nucleotides align to TRBD1. The CDR3 spans 15 residues. V was pared by 6 bases and J by 4 bases, with 8 bases of the junction left unmatched. The V gene's germline CDR1 is MGHRA and CDR2 YSYEKL. The CDR3 here is CASRRDRGPIYGYTF. CDR3 bases: TGCGCCAGCAGGCGTGACAGGGGGCCCATCTATGGCTACACCTTC.

The CDR3 coding sequence is TGTGCCACCTCCTCACCCCTCCCCGTCGAGCAGTACTTC. Protein product: CATSSPLPVEQYF. The rearrangement uses TRBV6-1 and TRBJ2-7; D call uncertain. This CDR3 has 13 amino acids. Germline lookup yields CDR1 MNHNS and CDR2 SASEGT. V was pared by 10 bases and J by 6 bases, with 19 bases between.

The chain employs TRBV6-5 and TRBJ2-1; D tentatively fits TRBD1 or TRBD2 (5 bases each). The germline V and J ends were trimmed by 7 bases and 5 bases, with 18 bases remaining between them. This CDR3 spans 15 amino acids. The germline V gene encodes CDR1 MNHEY and CDR2 SVGAGI. The CDR3 spells CASTRPGTSNNEQFF. In DNA form, the CDR3 reads TGTGCCAGCACCCGTCCCGGGACGTCGAACAATGAGCAGTTCTTC.

The V and J genes are TRBV29-1 and TRBJ1-5, with 7 bases aligning to TRBD1. Trimming removed 4 bases from V and 3 bases from J; junction bases left unmatched: 6. Germline assignment: CDR1 SQVTM and CDR2 ANQGSEA. The CDR3 sequence is 14 residues long. CDR3 in amino acids: CSVVTTGNNQPQHF. In nucleotides, the CDR3 is TGCAGCGTTGTTACGACAGGGAACAATCAGCCCCAGCATTTT.

The chain carries TRBV6-1 and TRBJ2-3; tentative D call: TRBD2 (5 bases). The germline V gene has CDR1 MNHNS and CDR2 SASEGT. CDR3 length: 17 amino acids. Trimming took 0 bases from V and 0 from J, leaving 13 bases between them. DNA for the CDR3: TGTGCCAGCAGTGAAGCGTTCGGGCGGGCTAGCACAGATACGCAGTATTTT. Translated, it gives CASSEAFGRASTDTQYF.

This chain links TRBV4-2 with TRBJ2-1; tentative D call: TRBD2 (6 bases). Germline V CDR1 and CDR2: LGHNA, YNFKEQ. V was cut by 0 bases and J by 6 bases, with 21 bases left in between. This CDR3 has 18 residues. CDR3 in amino acids: CASSQDPRPVGGPNEQFF. CDR3 DNA: TGTGCCAGCAGCCAAGACCCCAGGCCCGTCGGAGGGCCCAATGAGCAGTTCTTC.